A selection of T cell receptor beta chains follows, all from one sample in a study of cytomegalovirus exposure and HLA in healthy donors. Here immunoSEQ multiplex PCR was the method, and the copy in TCRdb shows in-frame clones only, minus some. In total, the table holds about 76,000 clones. The sequenced material came from PBMCs. These TCRs come from a woman in her thirties or forties in good health and CMV-seropositive. Each CDR3 is given with its conserved first and last residue. A D gene is named only where the DNA matches it firmly.

>TRBD2|TRBV4-2|TRBJ2-7
CASSQIGIAGDEQYF
TGTGCCAGCAGCCAAATTGGAATAGCGGGAGACGAGCAGTACTTC
>TRBD2|TRBV5-4|TRBJ2-1
CASSLPLAGSYNEQFF
TGTGCCAGCAGCTTACCTTTAGCGGGATCCTACAATGAGCAGTTCTTC
>.|TRBV6-5|TRBJ2-1
CASSISRVYNEQFF
TGTGCCAGCAGTATTTCTAGAGTCTACAATGAGCAGTTCTTC
>TRBD1|TRBV7-2|TRBJ2-7
CASSRQGSGEQYF
TGTGCCAGCAGCCGACAGGGGTCGGGCGAGCAGTACTTC
>TRBD2|TRBV2|TRBJ2-2
CASSERAGYTGELFF
TGTGCCAGCAGTGAAAGAGCGGGGTACACCGGGGAGCTGTTTTTT
>.|TRBV6-6|TRBJ1-4
CASSYLGQGREKKLFF
TGTGCCAGCAGTTACCTCGGGCAGGGCCGGGAGAAAAAACTGTTTTTT
>TRBD2|TRBV18|TRBJ2-7
CASSSGLAGGSYEQYF
TGTGCCAGCTCTTCCGGACTAGCGGGAGGTTCCTACGAGCAGTACTTC
>.|TRBV30|TRBJ2-6
CAWSDSSGANVLTF
TGTGCCTGGAGTGACAGCTCTGGGGCCAACGTCCTGACTTTC
>.|TRBV5-1|TRBJ1-4
CASSLGEGIVNEKLFF
TGCGCCAGCAGCTTGGGGGAGGGGATCGTTAATGAAAAACTGTTTTTT
>.|TRBV27|TRBJ1-2
CASTTMRRGGRYTF
TGTGCCAGCACCACCATGAGACGGGGAGGACGCTACACCTTC
>TRBD2|TRBV18|TRBJ2-1
CASSPGSGRGNEQFF
TGTGCCAGCTCCCCCGGTAGCGGGAGAGGGAATGAGCAGTTCTTC
>.|TRBV19|TRBJ1-2
CASSTSQGKITGYTF
TGTGCCAGTAGTACTTCACAGGGTAAGATTACTGGCTACACCTTC
>.|TRBV12-5|TRBJ2-3
CASGISDRPPSTDTQYF
TGTGCTAGTGGCATTAGTGACAGGCCACCGTCCACAGATACGCAGTATTTT
>TRBD2|TRBV11-2|TRBJ2-7
CASSPRRTSGRDYEQYF
TGTGCCAGCAGCCCCCGCAGGACTAGCGGGAGGGACTACGAGCAGTACTTC
>.|TRBV19|TRBJ1-3
CASSIPGLSSGNTIYF
TGTGCCAGTAGTATCCCAGGGTTGAGCTCTGGAAACACCATATATTTT
>.|TRBV6-5|TRBJ2-7
CASSYSRTARYEQYF
TGTGCCAGCAGTTACTCTAGGACAGCTAGGTACGAGCAGTACTTC
>TRBD1|TRBV29-1|TRBJ1-3
CSVARDSSGNTIYF
TGCAGCGTTGCCCGGGACAGCTCTGGAAACACCATATATTTT
>.|TRBV28|TRBJ2-6
CASSLTGPIPTGANVLTF
TGTGCCAGCAGTTTAACAGGGCCCATCCCCACTGGGGCCAACGTCCTGACTTTC
>.|TRBV5-6|TRBJ1-2
CASSLLSDSNYGYTF
TGTGCCAGCAGCCTTCTTTCCGATAGCAACTATGGCTACACCTTC
>TRBD2|TRBV7-2|TRBJ2-5
CASSLRPSGNRQETQYF
TGTGCCAGCAGCTTACGACCTAGCGGCAACAGACAAGAGACCCAGTACTTC
>.|TRBV7-3|TRBJ1-1
CATKRGANTEAFF
TGTGCCACCAAAAGGGGCGCGAACACTGAAGCTTTCTTT
>.|TRBV18|TRBJ2-1
CASSPMLARDYNEQFF
TGTGCCAGCTCACCCATGCTAGCGCGGGACTACAATGAGCAGTTCTTC
>TRBD1|TRBV14|TRBJ1-1
CASSQEKLGQGASTEAFF
TGTGCCAGCAGCCAAGAAAAACTAGGGCAGGGGGCTTCCACTGAAGCTTTCTTT
>.|TRBV7-2|TRBJ1-2
CASSSGTTDFYGYTF
TGTGCCAGCAGCTCCGGGACAACTGACTTCTATGGCTACACCTTC
>TRBD1|TRBV5-6|TRBJ1-1
CASSTSRDRDGAFF
TGTGCCAGCAGCACCTCCCGGGACAGGGACGGGGCTTTCTTT
>.|TRBV15|TRBJ2-1
CATSRVTGSYNEQFF
TGTGCCACCAGCAGAGTTACAGGGTCCTACAATGAGCAGTTCTTC
>.|TRBV4-1|TRBJ1-1
CASSTGWNTEAFF
TGCGCCAGCAGCACCGGGTGGAACACTGAAGCTTTCTTT